This TCR beta chain originates from a study of graft-versus-host responses after intestinal transplantation. Assay used: immunoSEQ multiplex PCR; TCRdb lists only in-frame clones, some missing. The sample has under 65,000 clones; almost 95% are singletons. A remark on this clone: Its antigen remains unknown.

The sequenced sample was unstimulated CD4+ T cells sorted from spleen or lymph node cells, obtained before transplant. The TCR was taken from a human donor who was the organ donor for an intestinal transplant.

The CDR3 here is CASSKDRDRGDEQFF. As DNA, the CDR3 is TGTGCCAGCAGCAAGGACCGGGACAGGGGGGATGAGCAGTTCTTC. The chain links TRBV21-1 to TRBJ2-1; TRBD1 is the table's D call, not checked against the DNA. TRBV21-1 is a pseudogene. The CDR3 consists of 15 residues.